The rows below give T cell receptor beta chains drawn from one sample of a study of T cell responses to AZD1222 COVID-19 vaccine. Using immunoSEQ multiplex PCR, the repertoire was profiled, and TCRdb retains in-frame clones only, with some absent. The table records about 150,000 clones, 85% to 95% of them present only once. The starting material was peripheral blood, obtained on day 0 of AZD1222 vaccination. These receptors originate from an adult in good health. CDR3s include the opening cysteine and the closing phenylalanine or tryptophan. The D gene is left open where the match is weak.

.	TRBJ1-2	TRBV19	14	TGTGCCAGTAGTACCGACAGGAGTCGGTATGTCTACACCTTC	CASSTDRSRYVYTF
TRBD1	TRBJ2-5	TRBV7-9	15	TGTGCCAGCAGCTTAGACTTGGACAGGGGGGAGACCCAGTACTTC	CASSLDLDRGETQYF
.	TRBJ2-1	TRBV6-4	20	TGTGCCAGCAGGCGTGAAGCGAGTTCTTACAAACGAGTTCCTTACAATGAGCAGTTCTTC	CASRREASSYKRVPYNEQFF
.	TRBJ1-3	TRBV7-9	12	TGTGCCAGCGGGGGGACTGGAAACACCATATATTTT	CASGGTGNTIYF
.	TRBJ1-2	TRBV7-3	14	TGTGCCAGCAGCCCCCCAGGGGCCCACTATGGCTACACCTTC	CASSPPGAHYGYTF
.	TRBJ2-7	TRBV15	14	TGTGCCACCAGCAGAGAGACAGGCCCCTACGAGCAGTACTTC	CATSRETGPYEQYF
TRBD1	TRBJ2-1	TRBV19	15	TGTGCCAGCTACCAAACCGGGACAGGGGATCGTGAGCAGTTCTTC	CASYQTGTGDREQFF
.	TRBJ1-2	TRBV19	14	TGTGCCAGTAGTATCTCTTCCGGCCCCTATGGCTACACCTTC	CASSISSGPYGYTF
TRBD1	TRBJ1-5	TRBV7-9	14	TGTGCCAGCAGTCGGACAGGGGAGAATCAGCCCCAGCATTTT	CASSRTGENQPQHF
.	TRBJ2-6	TRBV13	18	TGTGCCAGCAGCTTAACGGCGAGGATGAGCTCTGGGGCCAACGTCCTGACTTTC	CASSLTARMSSGANVLTF
TRBD2	TRBJ2-3	TRBV9	17	TGTGCCAGCAGCGTGGCCTTTAGCGGGGGGGCCACAGATACGCAGTATTTT	CASSVAFSGGATDTQYF